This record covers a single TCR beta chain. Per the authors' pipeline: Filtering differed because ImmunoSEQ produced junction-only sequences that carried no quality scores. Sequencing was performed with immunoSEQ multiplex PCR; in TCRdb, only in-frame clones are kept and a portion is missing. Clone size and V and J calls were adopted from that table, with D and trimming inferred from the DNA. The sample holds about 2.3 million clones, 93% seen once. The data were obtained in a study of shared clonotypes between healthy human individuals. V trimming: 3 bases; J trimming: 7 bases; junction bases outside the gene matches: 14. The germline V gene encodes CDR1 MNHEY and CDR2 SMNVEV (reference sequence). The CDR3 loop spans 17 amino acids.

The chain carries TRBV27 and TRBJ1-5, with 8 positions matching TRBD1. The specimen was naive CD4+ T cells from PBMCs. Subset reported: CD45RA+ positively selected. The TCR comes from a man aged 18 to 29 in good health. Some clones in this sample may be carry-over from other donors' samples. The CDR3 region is CASSFGAGGDPKQPQHF. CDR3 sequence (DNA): TGTGCCAGCAGTTTTGGGGCAGGGGGCGACCCTAAACAGCCCCAGCATTTT.